One sample yielded the 9 T cell receptor beta chains listed below, sequenced in a study of T cell repertoires in cytomegalovirus infection. Which antigens these TCRs recognize remains unknown. One entry per CDR3 protein, called by TCRdb with MiXCR from the reads. The sample lists 600,000 to 700,000 distinct CDR3 sequences, around a third occurring once. Specimen: cultured PBMCs, collected from culture after CMV antigen stimulation. Receptor source: a human donor in good health (CMV status not recorded). Some clones in this sample may be carry-over from other donors' samples.

The chain has TRBV5-3 and TRBJ2-3; 8 bases agree with TRBD1. TRBV5-3 carries the ORF label, with uncertain function. The CDR3 is made up of 16 amino acids. The V and J ends lost 8 bases and 3 bases, in that order; junction bases with no gene match: 14. The CDR3 loop reads CASSQGARDGTDTQYF. For the CDR3, the DNA is TGTGCCAGCAGCCAGGGGGCCAGGGATGGGACAGATACGCAGTATTTT.

This sequence joins TRBV7-2 and TRBJ2-7; no definite D call. CDR1 and CDR2 (germline): SGHTA, FQGNSA. This CDR3 is 14 amino acids long. With 5 bases removed from V and 8 bases from J, the gap between germline ends came to 19 bases. This chain's CDR3 is CASSPMVEFLKQYF. The CDR3 bases are TGTGCCAGCAGCCCAATGGTGGAGTTTCTAAAGCAGTACTTC.

This clonotype has ten or more counts. This chain uses TRBV7-2 with TRBJ1-6; D uncertain. Trimming cost V 2 bases and J 12 bases, with 17 bases left between them. The CDR3 totals 15 residues. CDR1 SGHTA and CDR2 FQGNSA come from the germline V gene. Here the CDR3 DNA reads TGTGCCAGCAGCTTAATAACCGGGCTATTCCTACCCCTCCACTTT. This encodes CASSLITGLFLPLHF.

This clonotype was found many times. The V gene is TRBV7-2, the J gene TRBJ2-1, with TRBD2 matching 7 bases. Trimming removed 6 bases from V and 8 bases from J; junction bases left unmatched: 7. The CDR3 loop spans 13 amino acids. Germline CDR1 and CDR2: SGHTA and FQGNSA. CDR3 nucleotides: TGTGCCAGCAGACGACTAGCTAGGGATGAGCAGTTCTTC. Protein sequence: CASRRLARDEQFF. The full variable domain, rest sourced from reference TRBV7-2 and TRBJ2-1, is GAGVSQSPSNKVTEKGKDVELRCDPISGHTALYWYRQSLGQGLEFLIYFQGNSAPDKSGLPSDRFSAERTGGSVSTLTIQRTQQEDSAVYLCASRRLARDEQFFGPGTRLTVL.

V usage is TRBV11-2 and J usage is TRBJ2-1; 7 bases are a match to TRBD1. Trimming cost V 6 bases and J 5 bases; bases outside gene matches: 13. CDR3 length equals 16 residues. The V gene's germline CDR1 is SGHAT and CDR2 FQNNGV. The CDR3 DNA follows: TGTGCCAGCAGGCCACTTGGACAGGTTCGAGACAATGAGCAGTTCTTC. Its protein product is CASRPLGQVRDNEQFF. Combining the CDR3 with reference TRBV11-2 and TRBJ2-1 gives the whole variable domain EAGVAQSPRYKIIEKRQSVAFWCNPISGHATLYWYQQILGQGPKLLIQFQNNGVVDDSQLPKDRFSAERLKGVDSTLKIQPAKLEDSAVYLCASRPLGQVRDNEQFFGPGTRLTVL.

This chain connects TRBV12-3 or TRBV12-4 to TRBJ2-7; tentatively, D is TRBD1 or TRBD2 (5 bases each). There are 16 residues in the CDR3. Between the trimmed V and J ends, which lost 1 base and 4 bases, there was a span of 17 bases. The CDR3, as DNA: TGTGCCAGCAGTTTAGTTTCGGGGCGGGCCGGGTACGAGCAGTACTTC. It codes for CASSLVSGRAGYEQYF.

This clonotype was observed a few times. The V call is TRBV6-1, the J call TRBJ1-6; no clear D gene. Germline V CDR1 and CDR2: MNHNS, SASEGT. The germline V and J ends were trimmed by 8 bases and 1 base, with 12 bases remaining between them. The CDR3 is made up of 15 amino acids. CDR3 protein: CASHPRGSYNSPLHF. DNA for the CDR3: TGTGCCAGCCACCCTCGGGGATCCTATAATTCACCCCTCCACTTT.

The genes are TRBV19 and TRBJ2-1, with D tentatively TRBD1 (6 bases). The CDR3 sequence is 14 residues long. CDR1 is LNHDA, CDR2 SQIVND, per germline (reference sequence). Trimming stripped 3 bases from V and 8 bases from J, with 14 bases between. The chain's CDR3 is CASSIGQSGHEQFF. The CDR3 coding sequence is TGTGCCAGTAGTATTGGACAGTCGGGTCATGAGCAGTTCTTC.

The rearrangement links TRBV11-3 to TRBJ2-1, with 9 bases lining up with TRBD2. Germline CDR1 SGHNT, CDR2 YENEEA. This CDR3 contains 16 residues. Trimming took 5 bases from V and 8 from J; bases not matched to a gene: 13. The CDR3 DNA sequence: TGTGCCAGCAGCCTTCGGGGAGCGGGGGGTATAGATGAGCAGTTCTTC. This translates into CASSLRGAGGIDEQFF.